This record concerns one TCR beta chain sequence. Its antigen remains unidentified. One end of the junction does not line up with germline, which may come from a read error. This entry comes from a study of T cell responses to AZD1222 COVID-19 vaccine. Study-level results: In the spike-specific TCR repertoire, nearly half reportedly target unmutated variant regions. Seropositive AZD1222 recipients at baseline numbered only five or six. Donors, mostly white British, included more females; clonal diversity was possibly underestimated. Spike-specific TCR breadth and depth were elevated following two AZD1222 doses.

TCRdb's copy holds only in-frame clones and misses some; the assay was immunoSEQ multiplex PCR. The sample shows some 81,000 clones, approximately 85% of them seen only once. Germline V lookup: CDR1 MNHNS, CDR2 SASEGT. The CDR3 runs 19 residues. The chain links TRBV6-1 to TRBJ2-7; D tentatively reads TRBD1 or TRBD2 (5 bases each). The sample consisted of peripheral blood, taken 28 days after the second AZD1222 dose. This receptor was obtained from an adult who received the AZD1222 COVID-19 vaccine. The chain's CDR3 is CASSESGSQGRVGRSPLLF. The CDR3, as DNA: TGTGCCAGCAGTGAATCGGGGAGCCAGGGAAGGGTCGGAAGGTCTCCCCTTTTATTC.